What follows are 7 T cell receptor beta chains derived from one specimen sequenced in a study of cytomegalovirus exposure and HLA in healthy donors. The repertoire was sequenced with immunoSEQ multiplex PCR; TCRdb's copy has only in-frame clones and lacks some. The data show fewer than 200,000 clones, roughly 86% seen once. The sequenced sample consisted of PBMCs. These receptor sequences come from a man younger than 30 in good health and CMV-seropositive.

The genes are TRBV28 and TRBJ1-2; no reliable D call. Trimming cost V 5 bases and J 4 bases, with 20 bases left between them. The germline CDR1 and CDR2 sequences are MDHEN and SYDVKM. The CDR3 totals 16 residues. CDR3: CASSKPPLRLLYGYTF. CDR3 DNA sequence: TGTGCCAGCAGTAAACCCCCTTTGAGGCTCCTCTATGGCTACACCTTC.

This clone came up a few times. V and J are TRBV19 and TRBJ2-7; D may be TRBD2 (6 bases). V dropped 11 bases and J dropped 1 base, with 27 bases sitting between them. CDR1 is LNHDA, CDR2 SQIVND, per germline (reference sequence). The length of the CDR3 is 17 residues. CDR3 in DNA: TGTGCCGCTGTGGCCTCCCCTAGCGCCGTACGGTCCTACGAGCAGTACTTC. Translating gives CAAVASPSAVRSYEQYF.

This chain uses TRBV5-6 with TRBJ1-4; 7 nucleotides line up with TRBD1. CDR1 is SGHDT and CDR2 is YYEEEE in the germline V gene. This CDR3 spans 14 amino acids. J was trimmed by 10 bases and V by 1 base; bases with no gene match: 7. CDR3 sequence: CASSLPGTEGKLFF. CDR3 DNA sequence: TGTGCCAGCAGCTTGCCCGGGACAGAAGGAAAACTGTTTTTT. Together with reference TRBV5-6 and TRBJ1-4, the CDR3 gives the full variable domain: DAGVTQSPTHLIKTRGQQVTLRCSPKSGHDTVSWYQQALGQGPQFIFQYYEEEERQRGNFPDRFSGHQFPNYSSELNVNALLLGDSALYLCASSLPGTEGKLFFGSGTQLSVL.

The chain carries TRBV5-1 and TRBJ1-4; D call uncertain. The CDR3 length is 15 residues. Germline lookup yields CDR1 SGHRS and CDR2 YFSETQ. Trimming shortened V by 4 bases and J by 2 bases, and 12 bases separated the two germline ends. The CDR3 DNA reads TGCGCCAGCAGCCCCGGAGTGGCGACTAATGAAAAACTGTTTTTT. Translating it yields CASSPGVATNEKLFF.

This sequence joins TRBV30 and TRBJ1-5; 11 bases fit TRBD1. V was pared by 3 bases and J by 0 bases, with 13 bases of the junction left unmatched. In germline, CDR1 is GTSNPN, CDR2 SVGIG (reference sequence). The CDR3 loop spans 19 amino acids. In DNA, the CDR3 is TGTGCCTGGAGGGGGGACAGGGGGAAGGGATATACTAGCAATCAGCCCCAGCATTTT. It encodes CAWRGDRGKGYTSNQPQHF.

The J gene is TRBJ1-5, the V gene TRBV28; the match to TRBD1 covers 10 bases. This CDR3 spans 16 amino acids. CDR1 and CDR2 (germline): MDHEN, SYDVKM. With 5 bases clipped from V and 7 bases from J, the junction kept 11 bases outside the gene matches. CDR3 coding DNA: TGTGCCAGCAGTCGATTGACAGGGGGCTCAGGACAGCCCCAGCATTTT. This codes for CASSRLTGGSGQPQHF.

The V and J genes are TRBV5-1 and TRBJ2-1; 8 bases are shared with TRBD2. The CDR3 contains 15 residues. Germline lookup yields CDR1 SGHRS and CDR2 YFSETQ. With V trimmed by 4 bases and J by 8 bases, 11 bases remained unmatched. CDR3 coding DNA: TGCGCCAGCAGCCTTGGGGCGGGAGGTTCGGATGAGCAGTTCTTC. It is translated as CASSLGAGGSDEQFF. Complete variable domain (other parts from reference TRBV5-1 and TRBJ2-1): KAGVTQTPRYLIKTRGQQVTLSCSPISGHRSVSWYQQTPGQGLQFLFEYFSETQRNKGNFPGRFSGRQFSNSRSEMNVSTLELGDSALYLCASSLGAGGSDEQFFGPGTRLTVL.